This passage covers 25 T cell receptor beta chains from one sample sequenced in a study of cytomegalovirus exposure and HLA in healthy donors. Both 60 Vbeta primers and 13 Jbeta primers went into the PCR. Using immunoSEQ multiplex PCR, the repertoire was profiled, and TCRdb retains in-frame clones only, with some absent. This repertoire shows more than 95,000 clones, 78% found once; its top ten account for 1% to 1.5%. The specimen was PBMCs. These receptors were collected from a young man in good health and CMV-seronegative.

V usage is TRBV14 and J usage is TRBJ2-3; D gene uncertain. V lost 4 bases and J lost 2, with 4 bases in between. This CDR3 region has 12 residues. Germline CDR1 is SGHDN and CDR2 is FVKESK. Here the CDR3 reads CASSPFTDTQYF. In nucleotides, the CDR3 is TGTGCCAGCAGCCCATTCACAGATACGCAGTATTTT.

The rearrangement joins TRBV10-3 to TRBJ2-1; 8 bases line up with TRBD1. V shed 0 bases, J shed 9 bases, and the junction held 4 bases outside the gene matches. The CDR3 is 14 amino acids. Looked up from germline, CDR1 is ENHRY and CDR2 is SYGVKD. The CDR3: CAISESTGVGEQFF. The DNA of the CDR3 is TGTGCCATCAGTGAGTCGACAGGGGTCGGTGAGCAGTTCTTC.

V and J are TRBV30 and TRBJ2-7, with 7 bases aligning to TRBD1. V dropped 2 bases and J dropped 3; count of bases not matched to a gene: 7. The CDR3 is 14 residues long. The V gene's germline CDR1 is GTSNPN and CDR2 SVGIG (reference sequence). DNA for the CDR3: TGTGCCTGGAGTCAGGGGGACATTAGCTACGAGCAGTACTTC. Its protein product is CAWSQGDISYEQYF. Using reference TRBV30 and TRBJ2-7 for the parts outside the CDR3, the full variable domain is SQTIHQWPATLVQPVGSPLSLECTVEGTSNPNLYWYRQAAGRGLQLLFYSVGIGQISSEVPQNLSASRPQDRQFILSSKKLLLSDSGFYLCAWSQGDISYEQYFGPGTRLTVT.

The CDR3 loop reads CASTPPWRSPEAFF. CDR3 nucleotide sequence: TGTGCCAGCACACCCCCGTGGCGGTCCCCTGAAGCTTTCTTT. J is TRBJ1-1 and V is TRBV28; D gene ambiguous. V dropped 7 bases and J dropped 6 bases, with 18 bases sitting between them. The CDR3 covers 14 residues. The germline CDR1 and CDR2 sequences are MDHEN and SYDVKM.

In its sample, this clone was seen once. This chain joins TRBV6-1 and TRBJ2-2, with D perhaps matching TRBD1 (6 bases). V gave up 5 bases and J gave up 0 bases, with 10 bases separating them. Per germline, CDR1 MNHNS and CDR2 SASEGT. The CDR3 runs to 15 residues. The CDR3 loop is CASSRAGANTGELFF. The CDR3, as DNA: TGTGCCAGCAGTAGGGCAGGGGCGAACACCGGGGAGCTGTTTTTT.

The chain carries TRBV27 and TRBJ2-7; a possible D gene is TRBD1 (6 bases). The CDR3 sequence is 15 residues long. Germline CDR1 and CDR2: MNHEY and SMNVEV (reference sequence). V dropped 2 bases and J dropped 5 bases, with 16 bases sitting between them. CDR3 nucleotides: TGTGCCAGCAGTTTACCTATTCTTACAGGGAACGAGCAGTACTTC. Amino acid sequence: CASSLPILTGNEQYF.

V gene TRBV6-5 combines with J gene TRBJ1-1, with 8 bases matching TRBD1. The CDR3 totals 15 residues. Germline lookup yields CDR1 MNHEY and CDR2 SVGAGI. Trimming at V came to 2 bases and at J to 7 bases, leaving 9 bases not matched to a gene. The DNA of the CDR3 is TGTGCCAGCAGTTACAGGACAGGGCTGTCGCGTGAAGCTTTCTTT. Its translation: CASSYRTGLSREAFF.

The CDR3 here is CASGEGGRNNEQFF. CDR3 DNA: TGTGCCAGCGGGGAGGGCGGGAGGAACAATGAGCAGTTCTTC. V gene TRBV5-6 combines with J gene TRBJ2-1, with 8 bases that match TRBD2. CDR1 SGHDT and CDR2 YYEEEE come from the germline V gene. Germline trimming cut 7 bases from V and 5 bases from J; bases unmatched to any gene: 8. The CDR3 extends over 14 amino acids.

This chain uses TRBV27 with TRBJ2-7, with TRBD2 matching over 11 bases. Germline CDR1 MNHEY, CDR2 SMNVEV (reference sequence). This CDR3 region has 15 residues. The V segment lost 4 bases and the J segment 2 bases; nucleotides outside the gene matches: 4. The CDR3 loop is CASSSASGGTYEQYF. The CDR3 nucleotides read TGTGCCAGCAGTTCTGCTAGCGGGGGGACCTACGAGCAGTACTTC.

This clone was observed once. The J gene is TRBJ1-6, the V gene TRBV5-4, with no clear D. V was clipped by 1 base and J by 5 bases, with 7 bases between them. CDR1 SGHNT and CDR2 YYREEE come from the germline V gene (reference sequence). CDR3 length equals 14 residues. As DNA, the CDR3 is TGTGCCAGCAGCTTGCCCGGGGATAATTCACCCCTCCACTTT. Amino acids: CASSLPGDNSPLHF.

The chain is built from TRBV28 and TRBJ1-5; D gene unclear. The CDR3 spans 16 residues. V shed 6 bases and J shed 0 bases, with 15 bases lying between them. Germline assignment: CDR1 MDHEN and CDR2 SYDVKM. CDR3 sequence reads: CASSYMTLYSNQPQHF. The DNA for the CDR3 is TGTGCCAGCAGCTACATGACACTTTATAGCAATCAGCCCCAGCATTTT.

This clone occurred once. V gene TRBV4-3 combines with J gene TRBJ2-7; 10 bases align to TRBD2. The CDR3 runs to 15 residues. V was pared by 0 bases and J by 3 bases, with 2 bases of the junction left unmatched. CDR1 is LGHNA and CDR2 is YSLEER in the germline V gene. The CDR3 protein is CASSQDASGSYEQYF. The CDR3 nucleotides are TGCGCCAGCAGCCAAGATGCTAGCGGGAGCTACGAGCAGTACTTC.

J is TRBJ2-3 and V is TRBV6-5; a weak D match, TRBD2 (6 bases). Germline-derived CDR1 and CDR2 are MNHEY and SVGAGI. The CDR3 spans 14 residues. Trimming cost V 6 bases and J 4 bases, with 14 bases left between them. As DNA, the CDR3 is TGTGCCAGCAGCCCCGGCGGGGTGGCAGATACGCAGTATTTT. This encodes CASSPGGVADTQYF.

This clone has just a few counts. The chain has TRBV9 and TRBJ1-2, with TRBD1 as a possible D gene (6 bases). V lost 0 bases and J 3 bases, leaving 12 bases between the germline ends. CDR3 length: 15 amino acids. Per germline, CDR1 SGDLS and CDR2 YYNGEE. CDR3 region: CASSVDPGAYYGYTF. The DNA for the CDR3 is TGTGCCAGCAGCGTAGATCCAGGGGCTTACTATGGCTACACCTTC.

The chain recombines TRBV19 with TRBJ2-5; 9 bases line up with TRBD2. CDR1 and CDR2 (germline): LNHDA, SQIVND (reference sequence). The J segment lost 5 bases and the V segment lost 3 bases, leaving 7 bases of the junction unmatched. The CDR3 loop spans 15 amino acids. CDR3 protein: CASSISAGGTETQYF. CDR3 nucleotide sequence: TGTGCCAGTAGTATCTCTGCGGGGGGGACTGAGACCCAGTACTTC.

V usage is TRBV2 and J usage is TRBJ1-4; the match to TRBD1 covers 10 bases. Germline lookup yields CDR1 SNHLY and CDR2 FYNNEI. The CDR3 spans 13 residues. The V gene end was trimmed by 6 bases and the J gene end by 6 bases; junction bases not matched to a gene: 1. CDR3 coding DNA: TGTGCCAGCAGGGACAGGGGGTATGAAAAACTGTTTTTT. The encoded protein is CASRDRGYEKLFF.

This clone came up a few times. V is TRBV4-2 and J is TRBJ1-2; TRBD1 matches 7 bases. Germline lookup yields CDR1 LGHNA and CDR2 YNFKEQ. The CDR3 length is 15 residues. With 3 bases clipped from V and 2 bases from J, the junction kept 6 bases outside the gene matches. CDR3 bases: TGTGCCAGCAGCCAGCGGGACAGAAACAACTATGGCTACACCTTC. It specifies CASSQRDRNNYGYTF.

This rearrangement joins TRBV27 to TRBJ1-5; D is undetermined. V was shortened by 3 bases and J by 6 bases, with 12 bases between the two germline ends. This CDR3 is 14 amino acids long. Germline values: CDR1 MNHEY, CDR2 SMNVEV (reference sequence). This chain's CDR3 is CASSLQVHFQPQHF. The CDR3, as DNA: TGTGCCAGCAGTTTGCAGGTACACTTTCAGCCCCAGCATTTT.

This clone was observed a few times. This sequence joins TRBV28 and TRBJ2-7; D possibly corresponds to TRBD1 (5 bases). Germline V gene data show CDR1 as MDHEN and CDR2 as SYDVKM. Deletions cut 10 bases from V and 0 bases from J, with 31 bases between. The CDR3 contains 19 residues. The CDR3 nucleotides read TGTGCCACCAACCGCGTGGGCGGCTACACGTACAGGAGCTCCTACGAGCAGTACTTC. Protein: CATNRVGGYTYRSSYEQYF.

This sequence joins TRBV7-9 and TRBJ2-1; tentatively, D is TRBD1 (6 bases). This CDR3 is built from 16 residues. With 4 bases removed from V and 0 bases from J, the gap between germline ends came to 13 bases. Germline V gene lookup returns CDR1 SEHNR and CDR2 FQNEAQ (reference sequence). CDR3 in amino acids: CASSSPGVSSYNEQFF. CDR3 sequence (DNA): TGTGCCAGCAGCTCGCCAGGGGTTAGCTCCTACAATGAGCAGTTCTTC.

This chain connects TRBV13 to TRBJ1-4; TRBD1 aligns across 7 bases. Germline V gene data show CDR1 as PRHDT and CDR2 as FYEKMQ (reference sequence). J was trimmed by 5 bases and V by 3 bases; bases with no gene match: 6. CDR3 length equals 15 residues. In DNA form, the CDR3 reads TGTGCCAGCAGCTTGCGACAGGGTCTAAATGAAAAACTGTTTTTT. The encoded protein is CASSLRQGLNEKLFF.

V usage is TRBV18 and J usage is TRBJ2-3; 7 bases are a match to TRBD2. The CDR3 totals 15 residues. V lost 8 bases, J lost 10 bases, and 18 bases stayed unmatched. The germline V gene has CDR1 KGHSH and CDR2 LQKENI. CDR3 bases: TGTGCCAGCACCACACTAGCGCCCCGGACCGAGTCGCAGTATTTT. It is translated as CASTTLAPRTESQYF.

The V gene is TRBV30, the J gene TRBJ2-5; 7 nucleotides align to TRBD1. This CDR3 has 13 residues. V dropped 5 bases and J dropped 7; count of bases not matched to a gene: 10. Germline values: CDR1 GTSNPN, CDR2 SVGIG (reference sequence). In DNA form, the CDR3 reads TGTGCCTGGGGGACAGCGGAAAGTCGGACCCAGTACTTC. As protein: CAWGTAESRTQYF.

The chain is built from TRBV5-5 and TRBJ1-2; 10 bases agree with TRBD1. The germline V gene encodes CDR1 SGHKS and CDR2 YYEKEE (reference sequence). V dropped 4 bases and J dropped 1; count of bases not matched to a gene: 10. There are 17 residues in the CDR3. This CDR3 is CASSAPGQGTRNYGYTF. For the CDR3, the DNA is TGTGCCAGCAGCGCACCGGGACAGGGGACCCGTAACTATGGCTACACCTTC.

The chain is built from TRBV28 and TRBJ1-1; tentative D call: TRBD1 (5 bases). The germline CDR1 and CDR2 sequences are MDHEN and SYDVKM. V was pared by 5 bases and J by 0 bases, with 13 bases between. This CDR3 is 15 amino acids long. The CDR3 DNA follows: TGTGCCAGCAGTACAGCAGGGATACTGAACACTGAAGCTTTCTTT. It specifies CASSTAGILNTEAFF.